The clone carrying this T cell receptor beta chain was detected ten times or more. A UMI-containing oligonucleotide was joined by 3' ligation to the TCR cDNA template. The sample comes from a study of naive and memory T cell subsets. Four PCR rounds used nested alpha and beta constant region primers plus the SP2 primer. TCRdb itself ran the UMI-ligation and nested PCR reads through MiXCR, one entry per CDR3 protein. The table has 25,000 to 30,000 distinct CDR3 sequences, roughly 5.4% seen once. The sequencing sample was made of blood. This clonotype originated in an adult in good health.

Written as DNA, the CDR3 is TGTGCCAGCACGCCGGGGGTACAGGGCTATGGCTACACCTTC. Protein sequence: CASTPGVQGYGYTF. The rearrangement links TRBV12-3 or TRBV12-4 to TRBJ1-2; D perhaps matches TRBD1 (6 bases). The CDR3 totals 14 residues. Trimming took 7 bases from V and 4 from J, leaving 16 bases between them.